The sequence of this TCR beta chain was determined in a study of regulatory T cells in long-lasting Graves disease. This CDR3 has 15 amino acids. The germline V gene encodes CDR1 SNHLY and CDR2 FYNNEI. J was trimmed by 5 bases and V by 7 bases; bases with no gene match: 11. Notes on this clonotype: As yet, its antigen is unknown.

Indicated time point: newly diagnosed GD, antithyroid drugs for less than 3 months. The TCR library used RNA extracted from PBMCs. Study findings and constraints: Because few samples were included, accuracy may have been lower. Segments TRBV28, TRBJ1-2 and TRBJ2-5 showed preferential usage in persistent disease.

Arm-PCR of CDR3 regions with iRepertoire HTBI primers generated TCR beta libraries. TCRdb redid the calling of the multiplex PCR reads with MiXCR, one entry per CDR3 protein. Altogether more than 450,000 distinct CDR3 sequences are present, about a sixth being singletons, with the ten largest covering approximately 12%. This sample was also put to use in a study of T cells in Graves' hyperthyroidism and ophthalmopathy. This second report adds: Not enrolled were patients with uncontrolled infection, other autoimmune disease, pregnancy or lactation.

The sample was peripheral blood mononuclear cells (PBMCs), taken at new diagnosis, from a patient treated with antithyroid drugs. This clonotype was obtained from a man aged 35 to 55 with Graves disease. V usage is TRBV2 and J usage is TRBJ1-1, with 9 nucleotides matching TRBD1. Here the CDR3 DNA reads TGTGCCAGCAACCCCGGGACAGGGAGGTTTACTGAAGCTTTCTTT. Encoded protein: CASNPGTGRFTEAFF.